One sample yielded the 11 T cell receptor beta chains listed below, sequenced in a study of T cell changes during pregnancy in multiple sclerosis. The method was immunoSEQ multiplex PCR; TCRdb's version includes in-frame clones alone and lacks a portion of them. The sample contains about 51,000 clones, 94% of which appear only once. Sample: CD4+ T cells from peripheral blood mononuclear cells, taken in the second trimester of pregnancy. These receptors all come from a female donor with multiple sclerosis, enrolled in a pregnancy study.

The V and J genes are TRBV5-4 and TRBJ2-5; tentative D call: TRBD1 (6 bases). The CDR3 is made up of 15 amino acids. Trimming left V 2 bases short and J 5 bases short, with 16 bases between. Germline V gene data show CDR1 as SGHNT and CDR2 as YYREEE (reference sequence). CDR3 coding DNA: TGTGCCAGCAGCTTACCGGGACAAAGGGGGGAGACCCAGTACTTC. Translated, it gives CASSLPGQRGETQYF.

The chain employs TRBV4-3 and TRBJ2-7, with 8 nucleotides matching TRBD2. Trimming cost V 4 bases and J 2 bases; bases outside gene matches: 7. Germline lookup yields CDR1 LGHNA and CDR2 YSLEER. The CDR3 is made up of 15 amino acids. As DNA, the CDR3 is TGCGCCAGCAGCCTCATAGTCGGGGGGGCCTACGAGCAGTACTTC. Translation gives CASSLIVGGAYEQYF.

This sequence joins TRBV7-8 and TRBJ2-2; TRBD2 matches 8 bases. The ends lost 5 bases at V and 0 bases at J; junction bases unmatched: 11. CDR3 length: 18 amino acids. Looked up from germline, CDR1 is SGHVS and CDR2 is FQNEAQ. DNA of the CDR3: TGTGCCAGCAGCATGGGGCACGGGGGGGTTACGAACACCGGGGAGCTGTTTTTT. Translated: CASSMGHGGVTNTGELFF.

This clone was observed a single time. This chain links TRBV6-5 with TRBJ2-1, with D perhaps matching TRBD1 (5 bases). CDR1 and CDR2 (germline): MNHEY, SVGAGI. The CDR3 is made up of 15 amino acids. Trimming shortened V by 2 bases and J by 6 bases, and 14 bases separated the two germline ends. In nucleotides, the CDR3 is TGTGCCAGCAGTTACCGAATGGGGCTACCCAATGAGCAGTTCTTC. This sequence encodes CASSYRMGLPNEQFF.

The rearrangement joins TRBV7-2 to TRBJ1-2; 7 bases align to TRBD1. CDR1 SGHTA and CDR2 FQGNSA come from the germline V gene. V lost 5 bases to trimming and J lost 2 bases; unmatched junction nucleotides: 8. The CDR3 consists of 15 residues. The CDR3 sequence: CASSLDRLPNYGYTF. CDR3 bases: TGTGCCAGCAGCCTGGACAGGCTCCCAAACTATGGCTACACCTTC.

This chain joins TRBV19 and TRBJ1-3; D remains ambiguous. The CDR3 is 18 residues long. Looked up from germline, CDR1 is LNHDA and CDR2 is SQIVND (reference sequence). V shed 7 bases and J shed 3 bases, with 25 bases lying between them. The CDR3 DNA reads TGTGCCAGTACTCAAATTTCGACAAGCCCTCGTCATGGAAACACCATATATTTT. It encodes CASTQISTSPRHGNTIYF.

The CDR3 bases are TGTGCCAGCAGTGAATATGGGGTCGGGGTTTTAGGCGGGGAGCTGTTTTTT. It specifies CASSEYGVGVLGGELFF. The J gene is TRBJ2-2, the V gene TRBV25-1; the D gene is possibly TRBD2 (5 bases). Germline V CDR1 and CDR2: MGHDK, SYGVNS. CDR3 length: 17 residues. Deletions cut 0 bases from V and 7 bases from J, with 18 bases between.

The rearrangement links TRBV25-1 to TRBJ2-5; TRBD2 might be the D (6 bases). The CDR3 consists of 13 residues. V was clipped by 6 bases and J by 0 bases, with 8 bases between them. Germline assignment: CDR1 MGHDK and CDR2 SYGVNS. Here the CDR3 DNA reads TGTGCCAGCAGAGCGGGCCACCAAGAGACCCAGTACTTC. Translation: CASRAGHQETQYF.

This chain connects TRBV6-6 to TRBJ2-2; perhaps TRBD1 as D (5 bases). Trimming took off 6 bases at V and 5 bases at J, with 16 bases between the two ends. CDR3 size: 15 residues. Germline CDR1 and CDR2: MNHNY and SVGAGI (reference sequence). The CDR3 region is CASRESGFSTGELFF. The CDR3 nucleotides read TGTGCCAGCAGAGAATCAGGGTTTAGTACCGGGGAGCTGTTTTTT.

This clone was found once. This chain links TRBV7-9 with TRBJ1-3, with 7 bases lining up with TRBD1. J gave up 0 bases and V 6 bases, and 14 bases lay outside the gene matches. Per germline, CDR1 SEHNR and CDR2 FQNEAQ (reference sequence). CDR3 length: 18 residues. CDR3 sequence reads: CASSSWPGQAASGNTIYF. CDR3 nucleotides: TGTGCCAGCAGTTCCTGGCCCGGACAGGCAGCCTCTGGAAACACCATATATTTT.

This chain links TRBV15 with TRBJ2-7, with 12 bases fitting TRBD2. Germline values: CDR1 LNHNV, CDR2 YYDKDF (reference sequence). This CDR3 is 18 amino acids long. The J segment lost 4 bases and the V segment lost 0 bases, leaving 10 bases of the junction unmatched. The CDR3 here is CATSRDLLAGGPGYEQYF. Written as DNA, the CDR3 is TGTGCCACCAGCAGAGATCTGCTAGCGGGGGGGCCTGGGTACGAGCAGTACTTC.